This TCR beta chain was sequenced during a study of regulatory T cells in long-lasting Graves disease. V dropped 0 bases and J dropped 9; count of bases not matched to a gene: 5. The CDR3 contains 13 residues. Germline V lookup: CDR1 SGDLS, CDR2 YYNGEE. Construction of the TCR beta libraries employed iRepertoire HTBI primers in conjunction with Arm-PCR of CDR3 regions. MiXCR, applied by TCRdb to the multiplex PCR reads, yields one record per CDR3 protein. The table records 320,000 or so distinct CDR3 sequences, 15% to 20% of them present only once. Time point defined: newly diagnosed GD, antithyroid drugs for less than 3 months. The TCR library was made from RNA that had been extracted from PBMCs in TRIzol. Staff took roughly 8.8 milliliters of peripheral blood and put it into EDTA tubes. This clonotype was seen many times.

The TCR comes from a female donor with Graves disease. The chain joins TRBV9 to TRBJ1-1; 7 nucleotides align to TRBD1. Sequencing used peripheral blood mononuclear cells (PBMCs), obtained at new diagnosis, from a patient treated with antithyroid drugs. The CDR3, as DNA: TGTGCCAGCAGCGTAGAAGGAGGGGGCAAAGCTTTCTTT. Protein sequence: CASSVEGGGKAFF.